This T cell receptor beta chain was identified in a study of cytotoxic CD8 clonotypes in ibrutinib-treated CLL. Overall study: After treatment lasting a median approximately eleven months, range 6 to 36, response samples were collected. Study findings and constraints: Clonality was elevated at ibrutinib response and had returned toward baseline at progression. Baseline levels of clonality went above those of age-matched healthy donors and moved with circulating CD8+ T-cell counts.

This CDR3 region has 16 residues. CDR1 and CDR2 from the germline V gene are SGHTA and FQGNSA. Trimming took off 1 base at V and 1 base at J, with 11 bases between the two ends. Concerning this clone: Its antigen is currently unknown.

Measured with immunoSEQ multiplex PCR; TCRdb has only the in-frame clones, and not every one. The sample carries 70,000 to 80,000 clones, less than 90% recorded once. This TCR was recovered from a human donor with chronic lymphocytic leukemia. Source: PBMCs, taken after 24 months of ibrutinib treatment. The chain links TRBV7-2 to TRBJ1-5, with D perhaps TRBD1 (5 bases). The CDR3 DNA reads as TGTGCCAGCAGCTTAGAGGGGACTACAAGCAATCAGCCCCAGCATTTT. This codes for CASSLEGTTSNQPQHF.